Below are 26 T cell receptor beta chains sequenced from a single sample in a study of blood T cell repertoires in COVID-19. Clones were read by immunoSEQ multiplex PCR, and TCRdb kept only the in-frame ones, dropping some. The profile shows 200,000 to 250,000 clones, more than 75% of them singletons. The sample was peripheral blood. The receptors originated from a man aged 35-49 years with acute or convalescent COVID-19.

V and J are TRBV2 and TRBJ1-1; D unclear. Germline V gene sequence: CDR1 SNHLY, CDR2 FYNNEI. V was cut by 7 bases and J by 3 bases, with 6 bases left in between. The CDR3 is 11 amino acids. The CDR3 protein is CASTRYTEAFF. Written as DNA, the CDR3 is TGTGCCAGCACCAGATACACTGAAGCTTTCTTT.

The chain carries TRBV4-1 and TRBJ1-1; no firm D call. Trimming cost V 4 bases and J 2 bases, with 8 bases left between them. Per germline, CDR1 MGHRA and CDR2 YSYEKL. This CDR3 region has 13 residues. CDR3 in amino acids: CASSLTPNTEAFF. The CDR3 DNA reads TGCGCCAGCAGCCTAACACCCAACACTGAAGCTTTCTTT.

This clone was observed many times. The V call is TRBV5-1, the J call TRBJ1-3, with D unresolved. This CDR3 contains 14 residues. Germline CDR1 and CDR2: SGHRS and YFSETQ. V lost 0 bases and J lost 0, with 4 bases in between. CDR3 nucleotide sequence: TGCGCCAGCAGCTTGGGGAGCTCTGGAAACACCATATATTTT. Its translation is CASSLGSSGNTIYF.

J is TRBJ1-2 and V is TRBV7-2; 10 positions agree with TRBD1. Per the germline V gene, CDR1 is SGHTA and CDR2 is FQGNSA. This CDR3 has 13 residues. With V trimmed by 5 bases and J by 7 bases, 4 bases remained unmatched. The CDR3 region has the DNA TGTGCCAGCAGCACTAGACAGGGGGCTGGCTACACCTTC. It yields the protein CASSTRQGAGYTF.

The chain joins TRBV18 to TRBJ2-7; maybe TRBD2 (5 bases). V was shortened by 6 bases and J by 5 bases, with 14 bases between the two germline ends. This CDR3 has 13 residues. Germline lookup yields CDR1 KGHSH and CDR2 LQKENI. Here the CDR3 reads CASSPISADEQYF. The CDR3 bases are TGTGCCAGCTCCCCCATTAGCGCGGACGAGCAGTACTTC.

This clone has only one observation. The chain combines TRBV6-9 with TRBJ1-6; 7 bases align to TRBD1. CDR3 length equals 16 residues. Germline V gene sequence: CDR1 MNHGY, CDR2 SVAAGI. V was clipped by 2 bases and J by 5 bases; unmatched bases: 6. CDR3 in amino acids: CASSYRDSLHNSPLHF. The CDR3 coding sequence is TGTGCCAGCAGTTATAGGGACAGTCTGCATAATTCACCCCTCCACTTT.

V gene TRBV6-6 combines with J gene TRBJ1-3, with D possibly matching TRBD1 (6 bases). This CDR3 comprises 17 residues. The ends were cut back, 5 bases at V and 0 bases at J, with 17 bases in the middle. The germline gives CDR1 MNHNY, CDR2 SVGAGI (reference sequence). The CDR3 loop is CASSLVQGTSSGNTIYF. CDR3 sequence (DNA): TGTGCCAGCAGTCTCGTCCAGGGGACGAGCTCTGGAAACACCATATATTTT.

For the CDR3, the DNA is TGTGCCAGCAGCCTGGACAGGGGGCTACAAGGCTACACCTTC. Its translation: CASSLDRGLQGYTF. The chain uses TRBV5-4 and TRBJ1-2; 11 bases are a match to TRBD1. J was trimmed by 8 bases and V by 4 bases; bases with no gene match: 7. This CDR3 contains 14 residues. Germline CDR1 and CDR2: SGHNT and YYREEE (reference sequence).

CDR3 DNA: TGTGCCAGCAGCGCCGGGGGACGGCGCGCGAACACCGGGGAGCTGTTTTTT. Amino acids: CASSAGGRRANTGELFF. The chain has TRBV5-4 and TRBJ2-2; TRBD2 might be the D (6 bases). CDR3 length: 17 residues. Deletions cut 4 bases from V and 0 bases from J, with 16 bases between. Germline assignment: CDR1 SGHNT and CDR2 YYREEE (reference sequence).

CDR3 DNA sequence: TGTGCCAGTAGTGGGACAGGAGCCAACCTCAATCAGCCCCAGCATTTT. Its protein product is CASSGTGANLNQPQHF. The chain employs TRBV19 and TRBJ1-5; the match to TRBD1 covers 8 bases. J lost 3 bases, V lost 5 bases, and 9 bases had no gene match. This CDR3 is built from 16 residues. Germline V lookup: CDR1 LNHDA, CDR2 SQIVND (reference sequence).

CDR3 residues: CASSEFGQDNEKLFF. CDR3 coding DNA: TGTGCCAGCAGTGAATTCGGACAGGATAATGAAAAACTGTTTTTT. This rearrangement joins TRBV25-1 to TRBJ1-4; 7 nucleotides align to TRBD1. Germline V gene sequence: CDR1 MGHDK, CDR2 SYGVNS. The length of the CDR3 is 15 residues. The V segment lost 1 base and the J segment 4 bases; nucleotides outside the gene matches: 3.

The chain employs TRBV11-3 and TRBJ2-3; 7 bases are shared with TRBD2. Germline V gene lookup returns CDR1 SGHNT and CDR2 YENEEA. V trimming: 6 bases; J trimming: 2 bases; junction bases outside the gene matches: 8. This CDR3 is built from 15 residues. DNA for the CDR3: TGTGCCAGCAGTCCTGGGACTAAGCCCACAGATACGCAGTATTTT. This codes for CASSPGTKPTDTQYF.

The chain is built from TRBV6-5 and TRBJ1-1; D unresolved. Germline assignment: CDR1 MNHEY and CDR2 SVGAGI. V lost 0 bases, J lost 3 bases, and 8 bases lay in between. The CDR3 runs 14 residues. The CDR3 protein is CASSYSAQDTEAFF. CDR3 DNA sequence: TGTGCCAGCAGTTACTCCGCCCAGGACACTGAAGCTTTCTTT.

The table lists this clone with a few counts. The gene calls are TRBV6-2 or TRBV6-3 and TRBJ2-1, with 7 bases lining up with TRBD2. The J segment lost 6 bases and the V segment lost 5 bases, leaving 4 bases of the junction unmatched. This CDR3 spans 13 amino acids. The germline V gene encodes CDR1 MNHEY and CDR2 SVGEGT. In nucleotides, the CDR3 is TGTGCCAGCAGTGGACTAGTAGTCAATGAGCAGTTCTTC. It specifies CASSGLVVNEQFF.

The chain joins TRBV2 to TRBJ2-7; 9 bases match TRBD1. V was pared by 6 bases and J by 2 bases, with 5 bases of the junction left unmatched. Per the germline V gene, CDR1 is SNHLY and CDR2 is FYNNEI. CDR3 length: 14 amino acids. The CDR3 reads CASSNNRGPYEQYF. The CDR3 DNA reads as TGTGCCAGCAGCAATAACAGGGGGCCCTACGAGCAGTACTTC.

The CDR3 loop reads CASSLVGSSQETQYF. DNA of the CDR3: TGTGCCAGCAGCTTAGTAGGGAGCAGCCAAGAGACCCAGTACTTC. This sequence joins TRBV7-2 and TRBJ2-5; a weak D match, TRBD2 (5 bases). The germline V and J ends were trimmed by 1 base and 1 base, with 10 bases remaining between them. CDR1 is SGHTA, CDR2 FQGNSA, per germline. The CDR3 has 15 residues. The whole variable domain, filled in from reference TRBV7-2 and TRBJ2-5, reads GAGVSQSPSNKVTEKGKDVELRCDPISGHTALYWYRQSLGQGLEFLIYFQGNSAPDKSGLPSDRFSAERTGGSVSTLTIQRTQQEDSAVYLCASSLVGSSQETQYFGPGTRLLVL.

The chain links TRBV9 to TRBJ1-2, with D hard to call. CDR1 and CDR2 from the germline V gene are SGDLS and YYNGEE. V dropped 2 bases and J dropped 4 bases, with 15 bases sitting between them. The CDR3 runs to 15 residues. The CDR3 bases are TGTGCCAGCAGCGTGAGCGTGACGGATTTCTATGGCTACACCTTC. Encoded protein: CASSVSVTDFYGYTF.

This clone was picked up a small number of times. The gene calls are TRBV5-1 and TRBJ1-1, with a tentative D call TRBD1 (6 bases). Per germline, CDR1 SGHRS and CDR2 YFSETQ. V was cut by 5 bases and J by 2 bases, with 16 bases left in between. This CDR3 contains 15 residues. The CDR3 region has the DNA TGCGCCAGCAGACCTACAGGGTTAGGAAACACTGAAGCTTTCTTT. Protein product: CASRPTGLGNTEAFF. Complete variable domain (other parts from reference TRBV5-1 and TRBJ1-1): KAGVTQTPRYLIKTRGQQVTLSCSPISGHRSVSWYQQTPGQGLQFLFEYFSETQRNKGNFPGRFSGRQFSNSRSEMNVSTLELGDSALYLCASRPTGLGNTEAFFGQGTRLTVV.

The gene calls are TRBV2 and TRBJ1-1; D might be TRBD1 (6 bases). Trimming left V 6 bases short and J 1 base short, with 12 bases between. The length of the CDR3 is 14 residues. Germline CDR1 SNHLY, CDR2 FYNNEI. CDR3 sequence (DNA): TGTGCCAGCAGGGGGGCAGTTGGGAACACTGAAGCTTTCTTT. Its protein is CASRGAVGNTEAFF.

The sample holds a few counts of this clone. The chain couples TRBV28 to TRBJ1-1; D remains ambiguous. The V and J ends lost 10 bases and 1 base respectively, with 13 bases between them. CDR3 length: 13 amino acids. Per germline, CDR1 MDHEN and CDR2 SYDVKM. CDR3 amino acids: CATHLGRNTEAFF. In nucleotides, the CDR3 is TGTGCCACCCACCTAGGGAGGAACACTGAAGCTTTCTTT.

The rearrangement joins TRBV12-3 or TRBV12-4 to TRBJ1-1; a possible D gene is TRBD1 (5 bases). The CDR3 totals 12 residues. V lost 7 bases, J lost 4 bases, and 10 bases lay in between. The CDR3 sequence is CASTSGFTEAFF. In DNA form, the CDR3 reads TGTGCCAGCACCTCAGGGTTCACTGAAGCTTTCTTT.

This sequence joins TRBV10-2 and TRBJ2-7; 7 bases match TRBD1. The J segment lost 3 bases and the V segment lost 2 bases, leaving 1 base of the junction unmatched. Germline CDR1 and CDR2: WSHSY and SAAADI. The CDR3 runs 13 residues. CDR3 sequence: CASSENRGYEQYF. The CDR3 DNA reads TGCGCCAGCAGTGAGAACAGGGGCTACGAGCAGTACTTC.

The chain has TRBV27 and TRBJ2-3, with D perhaps matching TRBD2 (5 bases). Germline-derived CDR1 and CDR2 are MNHEY and SMNVEV (reference sequence). Trimming took 8 bases from V and 1 from J, leaving 16 bases between them. The CDR3 length is 15 residues. Here the CDR3 DNA reads TGTGCCAGCGGACTGGACCAGTCAGGCACAGATACGCAGTATTTT. This encodes CASGLDQSGTDTQYF.

This sequence joins TRBV10-2 and TRBJ1-1; 7 bases line up with TRBD1. Germline-derived CDR1 and CDR2 are WSHSY and SAAADI. There are 15 residues in the CDR3. The ends lost 8 bases at V and 4 bases at J; junction bases unmatched: 13. CDR3 bases: TGCGCCAGCGGAAAGGTTACAGGGGTGGGCACTGAAGCTTTCTTT. It yields the protein CASGKVTGVGTEAFF.

The chain is built from TRBV2 and TRBJ1-4; 8 bases line up with TRBD1. Germline V gene data show CDR1 as SNHLY and CDR2 as FYNNEI. Trimming cost V 7 bases and J 0 bases; bases outside gene matches: 7. The CDR3 runs to 16 residues. CDR3 protein: CASNRGGTATNEKLFF. The CDR3 DNA reads as TGTGCCAGCAACAGGGGGGGAACTGCAACTAATGAAAAACTGTTTTTT.

This chain uses TRBV29-1 with TRBJ1-4; 7 positions match TRBD1. V lost 2 bases to trimming and J lost 7 bases; unmatched junction nucleotides: 10. CDR1 and CDR2 (germline): SQVTM, ANQGSEA. CDR3 length: 15 amino acids. CDR3 coding DNA: TGCAGCGTTGAAAGGGCAGGGGGACGTGGTGAAAAACTGTTTTTT. It is translated as CSVERAGGRGEKLFF.